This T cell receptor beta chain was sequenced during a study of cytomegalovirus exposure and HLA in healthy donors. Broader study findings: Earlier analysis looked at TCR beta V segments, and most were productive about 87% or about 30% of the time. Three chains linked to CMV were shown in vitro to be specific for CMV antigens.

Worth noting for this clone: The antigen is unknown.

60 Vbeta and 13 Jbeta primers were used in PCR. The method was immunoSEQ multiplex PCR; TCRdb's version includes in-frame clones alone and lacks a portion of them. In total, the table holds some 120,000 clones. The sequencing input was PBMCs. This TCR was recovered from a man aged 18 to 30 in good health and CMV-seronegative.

The DNA for the CDR3 is TGTGCCAGCATGGAAGGAGCGCGGCCCCAGCATTTT. Its translation is CASMEGARPQHF. This chain links TRBV6-1 with TRBJ1-5, with D uncertain. Trimming stripped 7 bases from V and 9 bases from J, with 13 bases between. Germline loops: CDR1 MNHNS, CDR2 SASEGT. This CDR3 has 12 amino acids.